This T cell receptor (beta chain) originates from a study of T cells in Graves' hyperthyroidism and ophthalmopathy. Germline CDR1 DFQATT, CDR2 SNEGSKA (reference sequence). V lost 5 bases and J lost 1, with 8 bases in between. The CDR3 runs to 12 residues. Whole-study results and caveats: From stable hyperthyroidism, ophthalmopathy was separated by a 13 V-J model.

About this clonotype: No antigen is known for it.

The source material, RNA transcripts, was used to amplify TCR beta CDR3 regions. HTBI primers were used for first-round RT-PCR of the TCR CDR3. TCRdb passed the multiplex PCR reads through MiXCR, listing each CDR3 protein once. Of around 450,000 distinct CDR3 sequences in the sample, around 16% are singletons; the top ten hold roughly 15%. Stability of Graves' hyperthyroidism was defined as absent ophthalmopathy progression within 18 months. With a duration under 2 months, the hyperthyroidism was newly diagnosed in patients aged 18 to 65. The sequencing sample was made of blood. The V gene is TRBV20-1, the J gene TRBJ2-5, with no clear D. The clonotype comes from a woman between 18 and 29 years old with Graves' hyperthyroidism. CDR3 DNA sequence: TGCAGTGCTGGGGAAGTCCAAGAGACCCAGTACTTC. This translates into CSAGEVQETQYF.